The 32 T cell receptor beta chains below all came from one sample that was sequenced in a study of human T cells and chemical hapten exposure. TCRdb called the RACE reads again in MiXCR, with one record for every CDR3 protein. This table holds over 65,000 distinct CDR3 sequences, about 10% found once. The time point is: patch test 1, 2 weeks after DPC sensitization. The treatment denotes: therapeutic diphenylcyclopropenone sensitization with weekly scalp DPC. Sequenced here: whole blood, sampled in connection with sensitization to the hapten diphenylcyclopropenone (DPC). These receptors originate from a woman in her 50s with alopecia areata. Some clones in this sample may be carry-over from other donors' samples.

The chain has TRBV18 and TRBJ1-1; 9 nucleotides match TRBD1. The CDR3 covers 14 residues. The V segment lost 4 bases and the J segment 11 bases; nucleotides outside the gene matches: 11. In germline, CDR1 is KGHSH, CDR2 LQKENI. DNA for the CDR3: TGTGCCAGCTCACAAAATACCGGGACAGGGAGGGCTTTCTTT. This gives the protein CASSQNTGTGRAFF.

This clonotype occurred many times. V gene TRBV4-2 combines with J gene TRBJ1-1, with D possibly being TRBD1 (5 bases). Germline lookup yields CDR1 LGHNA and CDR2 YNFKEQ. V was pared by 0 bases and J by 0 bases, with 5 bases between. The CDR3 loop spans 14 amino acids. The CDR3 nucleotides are TGTGCCAGCAGCCAAGAGGGGGTGAACACTGAAGCTTTCTTT. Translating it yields CASSQEGVNTEAFF.

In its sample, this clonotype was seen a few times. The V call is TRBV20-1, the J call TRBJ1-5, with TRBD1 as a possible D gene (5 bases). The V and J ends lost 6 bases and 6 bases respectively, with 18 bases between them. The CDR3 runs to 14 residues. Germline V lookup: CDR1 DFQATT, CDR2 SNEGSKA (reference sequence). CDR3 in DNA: TGCAGTGCCCAGAGGACCGGGGACGGTCAGCCCCAGCATTTT. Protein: CSAQRTGDGQPQHF.

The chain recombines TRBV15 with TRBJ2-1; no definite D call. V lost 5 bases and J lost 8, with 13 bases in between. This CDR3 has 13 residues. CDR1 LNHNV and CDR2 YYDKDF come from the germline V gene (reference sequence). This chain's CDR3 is CATSHPRSYEQFF. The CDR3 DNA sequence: TGTGCCACCAGCCACCCCCGGAGCTATGAGCAGTTCTTC.

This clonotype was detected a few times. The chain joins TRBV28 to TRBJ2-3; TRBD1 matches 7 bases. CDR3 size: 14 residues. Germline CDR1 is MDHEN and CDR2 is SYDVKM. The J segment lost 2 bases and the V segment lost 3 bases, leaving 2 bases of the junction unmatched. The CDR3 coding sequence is TGTGCCAGCAGTTTGGGACAGCTCACAGATACGCAGTATTTT. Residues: CASSLGQLTDTQYF. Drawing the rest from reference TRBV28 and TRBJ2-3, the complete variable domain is DVKVTQSSRYLVKRTGEKVFLECVQDMDHENMFWYRQDPGLGLRLIYFSYDVKMKEKGDIPEGYSVSREKKERFSLILESASTNQTSMYLCASSLGQLTDTQYFGPGTRLTVL.

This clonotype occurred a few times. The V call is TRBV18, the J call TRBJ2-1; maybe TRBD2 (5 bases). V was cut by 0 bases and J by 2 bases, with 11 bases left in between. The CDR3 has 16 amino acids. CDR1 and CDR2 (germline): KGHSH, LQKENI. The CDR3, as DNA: TGTGCCAGCTCACCACCTGTTAGCGTGCCCTACAATGAGCAGTTCTTC. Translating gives CASSPPVSVPYNEQFF.

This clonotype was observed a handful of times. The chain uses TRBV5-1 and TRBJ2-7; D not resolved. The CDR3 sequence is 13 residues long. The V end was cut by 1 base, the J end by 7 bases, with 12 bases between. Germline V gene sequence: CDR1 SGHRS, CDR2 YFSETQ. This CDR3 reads CASSLSGYGEQYF. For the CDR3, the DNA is TGCGCCAGCAGCTTGTCCGGGTACGGAGAGCAGTACTTC. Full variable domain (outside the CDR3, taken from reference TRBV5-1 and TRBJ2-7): KAGVTQTPRYLIKTRGQQVTLSCSPISGHRSVSWYQQTPGQGLQFLFEYFSETQRNKGNFPGRFSGRQFSNSRSEMNVSTLELGDSALYLCASSLSGYGEQYFGPGTRLTVT.

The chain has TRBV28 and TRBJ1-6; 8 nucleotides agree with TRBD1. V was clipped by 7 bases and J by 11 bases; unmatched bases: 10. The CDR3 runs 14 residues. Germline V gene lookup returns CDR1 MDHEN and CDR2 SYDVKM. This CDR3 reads CASIRDRTYPPLHF. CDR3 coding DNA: TGTGCCAGCATAAGGGACAGGACATATCCACCCCTCCACTTT.

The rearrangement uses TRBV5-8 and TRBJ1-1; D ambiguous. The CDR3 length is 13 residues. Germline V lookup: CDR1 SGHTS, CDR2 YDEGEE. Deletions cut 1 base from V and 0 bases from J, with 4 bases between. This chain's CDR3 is CASSLLMNTEAFF. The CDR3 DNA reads TGTGCCAGCAGCTTGCTTATGAACACTGAAGCTTTCTTT. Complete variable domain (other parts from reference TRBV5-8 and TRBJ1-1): EAGVTQSPTHLIKTRGQQATLRCSPISGHTSVYWYQQALGLGLQFLLWYDEGEERNRGNFPPRFSGRQFPNYSSELNVNALELEDSALYLCASSLLMNTEAFFGQGTRLTVV.

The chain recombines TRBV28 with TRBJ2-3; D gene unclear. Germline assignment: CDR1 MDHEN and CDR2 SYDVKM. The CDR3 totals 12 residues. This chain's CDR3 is CAATSSTDTQYF. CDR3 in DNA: TGTGCGGCCACTTCGAGCACAGATACGCAGTATTTT.

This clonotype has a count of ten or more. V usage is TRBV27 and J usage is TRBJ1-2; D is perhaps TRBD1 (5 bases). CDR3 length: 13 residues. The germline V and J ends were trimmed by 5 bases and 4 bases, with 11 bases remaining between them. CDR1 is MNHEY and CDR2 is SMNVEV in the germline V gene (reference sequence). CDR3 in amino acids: CASSATVGYGYTF. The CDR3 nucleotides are TGTGCCAGCAGTGCGACAGTTGGCTATGGCTACACCTTC.

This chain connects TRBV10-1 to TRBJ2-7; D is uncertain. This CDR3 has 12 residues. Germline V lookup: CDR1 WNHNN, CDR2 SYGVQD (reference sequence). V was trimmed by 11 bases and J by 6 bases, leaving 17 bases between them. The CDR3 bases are TGCGCCCCGGAAAGGGATAATTGCGAGCAGTACTTC. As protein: CAPERDNCEQYF.

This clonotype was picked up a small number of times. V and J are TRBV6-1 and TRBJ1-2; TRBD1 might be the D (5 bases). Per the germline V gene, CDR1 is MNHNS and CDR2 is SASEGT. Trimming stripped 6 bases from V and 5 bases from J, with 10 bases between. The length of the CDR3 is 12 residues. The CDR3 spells CASSLTEYGYTF. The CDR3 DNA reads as TGTGCCAGCAGCCTGACAGAATATGGCTACACCTTC.

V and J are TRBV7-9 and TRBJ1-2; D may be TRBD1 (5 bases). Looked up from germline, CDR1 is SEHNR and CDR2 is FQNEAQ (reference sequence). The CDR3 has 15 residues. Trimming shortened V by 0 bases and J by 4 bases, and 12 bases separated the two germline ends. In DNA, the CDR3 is TGTGCCAGCAGCTTAGCGCAGGGAGTGAGCTATGGCTACACCTTC. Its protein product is CASSLAQGVSYGYTF.

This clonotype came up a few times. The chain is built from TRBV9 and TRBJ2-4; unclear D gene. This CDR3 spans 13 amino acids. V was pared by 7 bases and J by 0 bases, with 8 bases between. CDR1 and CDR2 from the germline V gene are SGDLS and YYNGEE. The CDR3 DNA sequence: TGTGCCAGCGGGGTTATAGCCAAAAACATTCAGTACTTC. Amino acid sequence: CASGVIAKNIQYF.

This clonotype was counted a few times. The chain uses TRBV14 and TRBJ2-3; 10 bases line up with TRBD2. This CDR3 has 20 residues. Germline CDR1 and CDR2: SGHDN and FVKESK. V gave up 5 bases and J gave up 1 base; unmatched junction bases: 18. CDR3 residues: CASSYLSGGAGGLRTDTQYF. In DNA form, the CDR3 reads TGTGCCAGCAGCTACCTAAGCGGGGGGGCTGGAGGTCTCCGCACAGATACGCAGTATTTT.

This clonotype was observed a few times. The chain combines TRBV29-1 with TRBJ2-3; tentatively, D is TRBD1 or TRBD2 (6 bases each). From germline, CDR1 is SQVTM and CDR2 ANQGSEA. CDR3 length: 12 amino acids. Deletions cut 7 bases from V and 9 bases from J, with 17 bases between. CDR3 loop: CSGGPYGGTQYF. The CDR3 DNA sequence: TGCAGCGGGGGCCCCTACGGGGGCACGCAGTATTTT.

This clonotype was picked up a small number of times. CDR3 protein: CASSLGVHQPQHF. Here the CDR3 DNA reads TGTGCCAGCAGCCTAGGGGTACATCAGCCCCAGCATTTT. The rearrangement links TRBV7-2 to TRBJ1-5, with D possibly being TRBD1 (5 bases). V shed 5 bases and J shed 5 bases, with 10 bases lying between them. This CDR3 has 13 residues. Per the germline V gene, CDR1 is SGHTA and CDR2 is FQGNSA.

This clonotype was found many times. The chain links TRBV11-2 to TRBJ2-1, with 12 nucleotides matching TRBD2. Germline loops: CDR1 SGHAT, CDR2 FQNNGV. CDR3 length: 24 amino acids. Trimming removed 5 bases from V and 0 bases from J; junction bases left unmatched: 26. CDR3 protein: CASSLGYKTASSSGRAVSYNEQFF. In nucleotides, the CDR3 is TGTGCCAGCAGCCTGGGATACAAGACTGCGTCGTCTAGCGGGAGGGCCGTCTCCTACAATGAGCAGTTCTTC.

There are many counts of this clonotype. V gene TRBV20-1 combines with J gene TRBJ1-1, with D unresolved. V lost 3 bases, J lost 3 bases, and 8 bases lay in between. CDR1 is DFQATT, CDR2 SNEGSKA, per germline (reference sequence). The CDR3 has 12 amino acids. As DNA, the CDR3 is TGCAGTGCTAGTAGAAGGGACACTGAAGCTTTCTTT. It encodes CSASRRDTEAFF.

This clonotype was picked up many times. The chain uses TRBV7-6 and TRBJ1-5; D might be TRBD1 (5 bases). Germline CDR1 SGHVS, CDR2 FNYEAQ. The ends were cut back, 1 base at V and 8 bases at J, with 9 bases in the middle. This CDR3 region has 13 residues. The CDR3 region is CASSLGWGEPQHF. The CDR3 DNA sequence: TGTGCCAGCAGCTTAGGATGGGGGGAGCCCCAGCATTTT.

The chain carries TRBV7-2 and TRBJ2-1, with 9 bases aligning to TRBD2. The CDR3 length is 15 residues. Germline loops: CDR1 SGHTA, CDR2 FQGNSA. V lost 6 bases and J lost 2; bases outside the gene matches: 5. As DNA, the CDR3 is TGTGCCAGCAGTAAGCGGGGGGAAACCTACAATGAGCAGTTCTTC. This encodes CASSKRGETYNEQFF.

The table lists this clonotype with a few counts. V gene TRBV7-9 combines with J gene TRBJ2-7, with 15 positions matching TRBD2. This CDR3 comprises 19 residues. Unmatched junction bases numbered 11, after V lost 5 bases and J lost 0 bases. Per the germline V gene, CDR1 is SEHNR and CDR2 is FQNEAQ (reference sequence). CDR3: CASSPRTSGRALGSYEQYF. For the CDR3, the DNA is TGTGCCAGCAGCCCAAGGACTAGCGGGAGGGCCCTCGGCTCCTACGAGCAGTACTTC.

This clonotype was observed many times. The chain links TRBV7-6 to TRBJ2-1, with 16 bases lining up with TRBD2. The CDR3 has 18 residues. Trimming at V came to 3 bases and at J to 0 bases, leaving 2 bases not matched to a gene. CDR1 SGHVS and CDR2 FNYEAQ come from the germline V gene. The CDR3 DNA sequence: TGTGCCAGCAGCTTGGGACTAGCGGGGGGGAGCTCCTACAATGAGCAGTTCTTC. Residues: CASSLGLAGGSSYNEQFF.

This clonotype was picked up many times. CDR3 loop: CASSFLVGTGSPLHF. DNA of the CDR3: TGTGCCAGCAGTTTTCTCGTGGGGACAGGGTCACCCCTCCACTTT. The chain recombines TRBV12-3 or TRBV12-4 with TRBJ1-6; the match to TRBD1 covers 9 bases. After removal of 3 bases from V and 10 bases from J, the junction contained 7 bases not matched to a gene. The CDR3 is 15 amino acids.

CDR3 coding DNA: TGTGCCAGCAGCGTAAGACAGGGGAACACTGAAGCTTTCTTT. It yields the protein CASSVRQGNTEAFF. The rearrangement uses TRBV28 and TRBJ1-1; TRBD1 matches 7 bases. V trimming: 6 bases; J trimming: 1 base; junction bases outside the gene matches: 5. This CDR3 has 14 amino acids. CDR1 and CDR2 from the germline V gene are MDHEN and SYDVKM.

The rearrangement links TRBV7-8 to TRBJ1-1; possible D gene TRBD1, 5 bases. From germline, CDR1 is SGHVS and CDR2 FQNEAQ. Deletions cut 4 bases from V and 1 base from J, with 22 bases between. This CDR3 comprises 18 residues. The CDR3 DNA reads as TGTGCCAGCAGCTCCGGGGCAGTGGGCGGTTCTCGGAACACTGAAGCTTTCTTT. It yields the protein CASSSGAVGGSRNTEAFF.

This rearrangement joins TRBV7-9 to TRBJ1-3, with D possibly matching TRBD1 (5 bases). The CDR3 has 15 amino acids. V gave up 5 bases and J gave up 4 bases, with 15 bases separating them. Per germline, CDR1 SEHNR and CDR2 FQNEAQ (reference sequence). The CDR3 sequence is CASSPRVAPGNTIYF. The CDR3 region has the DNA TGTGCCAGCAGCCCCAGGGTTGCACCGGGAAACACCATATATTTT.

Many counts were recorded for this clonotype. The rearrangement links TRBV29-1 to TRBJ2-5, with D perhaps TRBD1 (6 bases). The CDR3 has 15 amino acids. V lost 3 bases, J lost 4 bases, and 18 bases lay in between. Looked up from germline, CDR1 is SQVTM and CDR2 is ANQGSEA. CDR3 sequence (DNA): TGCAGCGTTGACCGCCCCGAAGGGGGACGAGAGACCCAGTACTTC. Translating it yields CSVDRPEGGRETQYF.

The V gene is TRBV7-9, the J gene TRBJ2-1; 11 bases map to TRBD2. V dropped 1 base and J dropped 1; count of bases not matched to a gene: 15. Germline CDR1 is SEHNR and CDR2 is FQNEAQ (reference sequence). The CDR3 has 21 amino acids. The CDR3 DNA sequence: TGTGCCAGCAGCTTAGGCCTGGGTAGCGGGAGGGGCCGAGATTCCTACAATGAGCAGTTCTTC. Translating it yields CASSLGLGSGRGRDSYNEQFF.

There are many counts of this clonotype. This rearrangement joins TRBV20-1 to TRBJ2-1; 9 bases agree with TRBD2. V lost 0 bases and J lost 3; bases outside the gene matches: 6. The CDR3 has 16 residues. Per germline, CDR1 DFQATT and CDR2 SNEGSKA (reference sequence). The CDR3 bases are TGCAGTGCTAGAGATCATGAAGCGGGGGGCTACAATGAGCAGTTCTTC. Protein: CSARDHEAGGYNEQFF.

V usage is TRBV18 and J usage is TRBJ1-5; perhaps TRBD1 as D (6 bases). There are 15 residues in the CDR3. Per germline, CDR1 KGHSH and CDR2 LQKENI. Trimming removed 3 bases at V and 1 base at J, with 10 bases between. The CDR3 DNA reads TGTGCCAGCTCACCGGACAGAGGGAGCAATCAGCCCCAGCATTTT. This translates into CASSPDRGSNQPQHF.